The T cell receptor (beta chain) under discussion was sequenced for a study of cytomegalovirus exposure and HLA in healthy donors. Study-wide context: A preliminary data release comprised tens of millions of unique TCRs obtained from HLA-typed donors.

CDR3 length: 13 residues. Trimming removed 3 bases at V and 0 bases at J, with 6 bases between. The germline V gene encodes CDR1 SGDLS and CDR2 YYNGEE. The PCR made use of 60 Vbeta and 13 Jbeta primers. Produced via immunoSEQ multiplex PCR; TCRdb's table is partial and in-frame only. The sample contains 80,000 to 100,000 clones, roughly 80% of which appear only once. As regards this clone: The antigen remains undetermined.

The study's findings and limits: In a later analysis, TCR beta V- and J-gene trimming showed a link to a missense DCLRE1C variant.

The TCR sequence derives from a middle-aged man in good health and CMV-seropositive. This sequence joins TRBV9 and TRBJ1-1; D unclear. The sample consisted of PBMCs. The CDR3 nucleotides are TGTGCCAGCAGCGGGGCAGTGAACACTGAAGCTTTCTTT. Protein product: CASSGAVNTEAFF.